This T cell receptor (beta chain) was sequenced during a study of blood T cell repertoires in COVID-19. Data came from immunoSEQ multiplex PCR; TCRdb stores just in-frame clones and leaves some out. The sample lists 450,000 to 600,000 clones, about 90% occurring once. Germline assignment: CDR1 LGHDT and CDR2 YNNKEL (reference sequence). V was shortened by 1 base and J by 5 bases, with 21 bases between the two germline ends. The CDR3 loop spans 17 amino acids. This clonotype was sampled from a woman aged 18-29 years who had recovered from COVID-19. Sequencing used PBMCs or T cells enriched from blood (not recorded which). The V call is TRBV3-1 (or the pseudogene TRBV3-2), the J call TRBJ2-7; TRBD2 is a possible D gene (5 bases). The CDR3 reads CASSQVGSGITLDEQYF. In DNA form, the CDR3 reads TGTGCCAGCAGCCAAGTAGGATCCGGGATCACCCTCGACGAGCAGTACTTC.